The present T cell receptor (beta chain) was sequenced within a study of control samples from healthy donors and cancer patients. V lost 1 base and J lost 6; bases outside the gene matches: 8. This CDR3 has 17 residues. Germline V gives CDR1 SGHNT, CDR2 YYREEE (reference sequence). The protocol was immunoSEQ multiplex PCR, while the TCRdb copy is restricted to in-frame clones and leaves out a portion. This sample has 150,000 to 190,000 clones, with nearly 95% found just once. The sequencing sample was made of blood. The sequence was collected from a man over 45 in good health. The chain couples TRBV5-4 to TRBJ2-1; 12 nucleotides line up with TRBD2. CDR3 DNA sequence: TGTGCCAGCAGCTTGACTAGCGGGAGGAGGAGGGGCAATGAGCAGTTCTTC. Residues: CASSLTSGRRRGNEQFF.